This T cell receptor beta chain is drawn from a study of blood T cell repertoires in COVID-19. For the study at large: Material from acute and convalescent COVID-19 was sourced from the United States, Italy and Spain. PBMCs, B-cell-depleted T cells, or T cells provided the cDNA or gDNA that made up the material.

This CDR3 contains 14 residues. Germline assignment: CDR1 MNHEY and CDR2 SVGEGT. The V end was cut by 4 bases, the J end by 0 bases, with 7 bases between. Authors' methods: Amplification of reference gene primers provided the estimated nucleated cell counts. Here immunoSEQ multiplex PCR was the method, and the copy in TCRdb shows in-frame clones only, minus some. The D gene and trimming were derived from the DNA, and the V and J assignments and clone size from that table. The table shows 310,000 or so clones, with 86% occurring only once. This receptor was identified in a woman in her 30s who had recovered from COVID-19. The V call is TRBV6-2 or TRBV6-3, the J call TRBJ2-4; D remains unclear. Input material: peripheral blood. CDR3 residues: CASSSEVAKNIQYF. The CDR3 coding sequence is TGTGCCAGCAGTTCCGAGGTAGCCAAAAACATTCAGTACTTC.